This TCR beta chain was captured in a study of T cells in Graves' hyperthyroidism and ophthalmopathy. Subjects aged 18 to 65 presented with newly diagnosed hyperthyroidism of less than 2 months' duration. Out of approximately 10 ml of fresh peripheral blood came the PBMCs. With 3 bases removed from V and 5 bases from J, the gap between germline ends came to 16 bases. The CDR3 is 15 amino acids. Germline V CDR1 and CDR2: LNHNV, YYDKDF (reference sequence). RNA transcripts were the template for amplifying TCR beta CDR3 regions. TCR CDR3 underwent first-round RT-PCR with the HTBI primer set. MiXCR, run by TCRdb on the multiplex PCR reads, gives a single entry per CDR3 protein. The sample includes about 260,000 distinct CDR3 sequences, less than 30% of them seen just once.

The sequenced material came from blood. The chain joins TRBV15 to TRBJ1-1, with D perhaps TRBD1 (6 bases). This clonotype was obtained from a man in his forties or fifties with Graves' hyperthyroidism that later progressed to Graves' ophthalmopathy. CDR3 DNA sequence: TGTGCCACCAGCAGGGGGACAAGTGGGGAGACTGAAGCTTTCTTT. It specifies CATSRGTSGETEAFF.